The subject of this entry is one T cell receptor beta chain. These data come from a study of radiation and T cells in renal cell carcinoma. The treatment denotes: treatment-naive control, cytoreductive nephrectomy. The V gene end was trimmed by 4 bases and the J gene end by 2 bases; junction bases not matched to a gene: 4. The germline V gene encodes CDR1 SGHRS and CDR2 YFSETQ. The CDR3 has 16 residues. Measured with immunoSEQ multiplex PCR; TCRdb has only the in-frame clones, and not every one. This sample has 15,000 or so clones; approximately 58% occur once, and the top ten carry 9.7%. The material was tumor tissue, obtained from a patient whose treatment was nephrectomy without radiotherapy. This TCR derives from a man in his forties with renal cell carcinoma. The chain has TRBV5-1 and TRBJ2-5; 14 bases are a match to TRBD2. The DNA of the CDR3 is TGCGCCAGCAGCCGACGACTAGCGGGGGGGCAAGAGACCCAGTACTTC. This encodes CASSRRLAGGQETQYF.